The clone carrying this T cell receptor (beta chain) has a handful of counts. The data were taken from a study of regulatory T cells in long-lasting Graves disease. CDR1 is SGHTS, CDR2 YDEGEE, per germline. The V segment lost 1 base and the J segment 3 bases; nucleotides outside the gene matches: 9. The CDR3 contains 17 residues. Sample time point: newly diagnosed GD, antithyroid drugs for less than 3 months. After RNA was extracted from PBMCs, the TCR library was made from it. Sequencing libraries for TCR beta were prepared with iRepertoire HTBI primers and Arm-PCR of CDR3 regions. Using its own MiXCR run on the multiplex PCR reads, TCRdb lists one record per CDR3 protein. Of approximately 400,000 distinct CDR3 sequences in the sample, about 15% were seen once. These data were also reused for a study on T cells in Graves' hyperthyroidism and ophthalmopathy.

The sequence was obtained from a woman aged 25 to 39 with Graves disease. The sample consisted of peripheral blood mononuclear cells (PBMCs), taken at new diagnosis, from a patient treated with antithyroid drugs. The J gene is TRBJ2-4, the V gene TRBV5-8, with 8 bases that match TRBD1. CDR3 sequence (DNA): TGTGCCAGCAGCTTGTTCGGGGGAACAGGGGGCAAAAACATTCAGTACTTC. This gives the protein CASSLFGGTGGKNIQYF.